This paragraph reports one T cell receptor beta chain. This sample was included in a study of T cells in Graves' hyperthyroidism and ophthalmopathy. Study background: Before any treatment, at initial diagnosis, peripheral blood was collected.

The CDR3 regions of TCR beta were amplified from RNA transcripts. During a first-round RT-PCR of the TCR CDR3, the HTBI primer set was used. TCRdb re-called the multiplex PCR reads through MiXCR, storing one row per CDR3 protein. The table records under 400,000 distinct CDR3 sequences, roughly a fifth of them present only once. Sequencing was performed on blood. The source is a woman aged 45-59 years with Graves' hyperthyroidism.

CDR3 in DNA: TGTGCCAGCAAGCGGGAGACAGGGGGTGACTATGGCTACACCTTC. Translation: CASKRETGGDYGYTF. The chain uses TRBV28 and TRBJ1-2, with 9 positions matching TRBD1. Per germline, CDR1 MDHEN and CDR2 SYDVKM. CDR3 size: 15 residues. V shed 7 bases and J 3 bases; nucleotides not matched to a gene: 9.